This TCR beta chain was identified in a study of a mutant IDH1 vaccine in newly diagnosed glioma. For the study at large: Eight vaccinations went to patients in weeks 1, 3, 5, 7, 11, 15, 19, 23. Previous treatment comprised radiotherapy, temozolomide, or both, mostly both.

Described time point: week 23, last vaccination. Vaccination used 300 ug of mutant IDH1 20-mer peptide per dose, with topical imiquimod. Note on this clone: Its specificity is unknown.

Here immunoSEQ multiplex PCR was the method, and the copy in TCRdb shows in-frame clones only, minus some. The sample contains tens of thousands of clones, about 81% of which appear only once. The sequencing here drew on PBMCs, taken from a glioma patient whose treatment included an IDH1 peptide vaccine. The receptor's source is a woman aged 40 to 49 with glioma. Some clones in this sample may be carry-over from other donors' samples.

The chain's CDR3 is CASSIGTVSYEQYF. Written as DNA, the CDR3 is TGTGCCAGTAGTATCGGGACAGTTAGCTACGAGCAGTACTTC. The gene calls are TRBV19 and TRBJ2-7, with 7 bases lining up with TRBD1. This CDR3 is built from 14 residues. Unmatched junction bases numbered 5, after V lost 3 bases and J lost 3 bases. Germline values: CDR1 LNHDA, CDR2 SQIVND (reference sequence).